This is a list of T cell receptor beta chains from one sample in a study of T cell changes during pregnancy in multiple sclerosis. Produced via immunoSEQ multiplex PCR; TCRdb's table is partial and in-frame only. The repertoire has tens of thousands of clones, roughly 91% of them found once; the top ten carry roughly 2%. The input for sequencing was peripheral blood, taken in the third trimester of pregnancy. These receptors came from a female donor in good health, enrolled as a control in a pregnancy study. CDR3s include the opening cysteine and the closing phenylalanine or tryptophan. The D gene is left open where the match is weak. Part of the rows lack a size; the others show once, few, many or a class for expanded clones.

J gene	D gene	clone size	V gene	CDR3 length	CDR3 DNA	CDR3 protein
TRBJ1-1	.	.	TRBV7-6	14	TGTGCCAGCAGCTTAGAGGGGTTTGGGACTGAAGCTTTCTTT	CASSLEGFGTEAFF
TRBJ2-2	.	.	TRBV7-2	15	TGTGCCAGCAGCTTATCGGTACAGGGTGATGGGGAGCTGTTTTTT	CASSLSVQGDGELFF
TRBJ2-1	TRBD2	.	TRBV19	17	TGTGCCAGTAGTATAGTAATGGGACTAGCGGTGGTCGATGAGCAGTTCTTC	CASSIVMGLAVVDEQFF
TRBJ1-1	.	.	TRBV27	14	TGTGCCAGCAGTTTAACGGCAGGGAACACTGAAGCTTTCTTT	CASSLTAGNTEAFF
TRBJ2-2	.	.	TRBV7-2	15	TGTGCCAGCAGCCCAGGGACAAGGTTCGCCGGGGAGCTGTTTTTT	CASSPGTRFAGELFF
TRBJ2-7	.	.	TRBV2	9	TGTGCCAGTGGGCCTTTTGGGTACTTC	CASGPFGYF
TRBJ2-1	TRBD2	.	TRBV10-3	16	TGTGCCATCAGTGCCCACCAGGCGGGAGGGAACAATGAGCAGTTCTTC	CAISAHQAGGNNEQFF
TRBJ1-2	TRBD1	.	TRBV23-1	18	TGCGCCAGCAGTCAATCGATCCCGGACCCGGGACAGTTCTTTGACTACACCTTC	CASSQSIPDPGQFFDYTF
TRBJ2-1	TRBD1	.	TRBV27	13	TGTGCCACGGGTAGGGGGCGTTTATCTGAGCAGTTCTTC	CATGRGRLSEQFF
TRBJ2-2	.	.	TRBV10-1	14	TGCGCCAGCAGTGAGTTGGGGGCCACCGGGGAGCTGTTTTTT	CASSELGATGELFF
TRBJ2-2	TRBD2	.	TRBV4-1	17	TGCGCCAGCAGCCAATTGTGGGCGGGAGGGAAGTCCGGGGAGCTGTTTTTT	CASSQLWAGGKSGELFF
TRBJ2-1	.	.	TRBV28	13	TGTGCCAGCAGTTTCCCCCTAACCGATGAGCAGTTCTTC	CASSFPLTDEQFF
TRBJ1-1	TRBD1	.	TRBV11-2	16	TGTGCCAGCAGCTTATTCGGGACAGGGAAGGGCACTGAAGCTTTCTTT	CASSLFGTGKGTEAFF
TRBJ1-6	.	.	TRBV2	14	TGTGCCAGCAGTGAGGTAGGGGTTAGTTCACCCCTCCACTTT	CASSEVGVSSPLHF
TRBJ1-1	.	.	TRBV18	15	TGTGCCAGCTCACCACGAGGGTCGCTCAACACTGAAGCTTTCTTT	CASSPRGSLNTEAFF
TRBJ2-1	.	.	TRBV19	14	TGTGCCAGTAGCCAACAAAACGTCGCCAATGAGCAGTTCTTC	CASSQQNVANEQFF
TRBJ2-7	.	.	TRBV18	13	TGTGCCAGCTCAGGGGCGGCCGACTACGAGCAGTACTTC	CASSGAADYEQYF
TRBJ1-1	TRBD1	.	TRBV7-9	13	TGTGCCAGCGGACAGGGCTCGAGCACTGAAGCTTTCTTT	CASGQGSSTEAFF
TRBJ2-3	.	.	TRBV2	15	TGTGCCAGCAGGAACAGGAGGGCTAGCACAGATACGCAGTATTTT	CASRNRRASTDTQYF
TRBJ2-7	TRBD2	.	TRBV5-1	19	TGCGCCAGCAGCTGGGGCCCGTTCGGGAGGGCGCAACTTGCGGGCGAGCAGTACTTC	CASSWGPFGRAQLAGEQYF
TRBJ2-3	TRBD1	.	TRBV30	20	TGTGCCTGGATTCTACTTCCGGGACAGGGTTTCAGAGCTAGCACAGATACGCAGTATTTT	CAWILLPGQGFRASTDTQYF
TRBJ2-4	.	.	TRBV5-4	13	TGTGCCAGCAGCTTCCCCCCGGGGGTAATTCAGTACTTC	CASSFPPGVIQYF
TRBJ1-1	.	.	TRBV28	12	TGTGCCAGCACCGATAGGGGTACTGAAGCTTTCTTT	CASTDRGTEAFF
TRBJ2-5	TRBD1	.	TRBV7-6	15	TGTGCCAGCAGCCCTACGACAGGGGAGGTAGAGACCCAGTACTTC	CASSPTTGEVETQYF
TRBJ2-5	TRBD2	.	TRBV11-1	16	TGTGCCAGCAGCGCCGGGACTAGCGGATACCAAGAGACCCAGTACTTC	CASSAGTSGYQETQYF
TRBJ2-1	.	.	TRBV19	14	TGTGCCAGTAGCCCCGGGATAGACTACAATGAGCAGTTCTTC	CASSPGIDYNEQFF
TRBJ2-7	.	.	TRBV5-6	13	TGTGCCAGCAGCTTTGGCAACGCCTACGAGCAGTACTTC	CASSFGNAYEQYF
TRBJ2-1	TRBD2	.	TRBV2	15	TGTGCCAGCAGCGGTAGCGGGAGGGACTACAATGAGCAGTTCTTC	CASSGSGRDYNEQFF
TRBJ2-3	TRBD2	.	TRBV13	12	TGTGCCAGCAGGGGGGGGACGGATACGCAGTATTTT	CASRGGTDTQYF
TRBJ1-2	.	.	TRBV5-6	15	TGTGCCAGCAACCCAGGACAGCTTATTAACTATGGCTACACCTTC	CASNPGQLINYGYTF
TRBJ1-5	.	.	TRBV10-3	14	TGTGCCTCCGCGATTGGGCTGGATAGTAGGCCCCAGCATTTT	CASAIGLDSRPQHF
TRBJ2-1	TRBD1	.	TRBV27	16	TGTGCCAGCAGTCTCCACCAGGGGGCTGGGGACAATGAGCAGTTCTTC	CASSLHQGAGDNEQFF
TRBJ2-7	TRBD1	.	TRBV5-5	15	TGTGCCAGCAGCTTGGGGCCAGACAGGGTCTACGAGCAGTACTTC	CASSLGPDRVYEQYF
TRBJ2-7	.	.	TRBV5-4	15	TGTGCCAGCCAACCTACAACAGGGAACTCCTACGAGCAGTACTTC	CASQPTTGNSYEQYF
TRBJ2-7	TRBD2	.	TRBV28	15	TGTGCCAGCAGGGGGCTAGCGGGAGTATCCTACGAGCAGTACTTC	CASRGLAGVSYEQYF
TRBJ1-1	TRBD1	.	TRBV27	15	TGTGCCAGCAGACGCACAGGGGGCTTGGGCACTGAAGCTTTCTTT	CASRRTGGLGTEAFF
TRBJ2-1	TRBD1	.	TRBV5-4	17	TGTGCCAGCAGCGATGAAGGACAGGGGGCTCTCTACAATGAGCAGTTCTTC	CASSDEGQGALYNEQFF
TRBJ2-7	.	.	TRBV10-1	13	TGCGCCAGCAGTGACAGGGTGGCCTACGAGCAGTACTTC	CASSDRVAYEQYF
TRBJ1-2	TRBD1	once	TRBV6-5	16	TGTGCCAGCAGTTACGGGGGGACAGGAGCTCTCTATGGCTACACCTTC	CASSYGGTGALYGYTF
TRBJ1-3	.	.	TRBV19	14	TGTGCCAGTATGCGGGGTTCCTCTGGAAACACCATATATTTT	CASMRGSSGNTIYF
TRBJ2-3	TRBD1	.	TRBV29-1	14	TGCAGCGTTGTAGGCAGGGGGCTTACAGATACGCAGTATTTT	CSVVGRGLTDTQYF
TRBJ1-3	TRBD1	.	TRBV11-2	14	TGTGCCAGCAGCTGGACAGGGTCTGGAAACACCATATATTTT	CASSWTGSGNTIYF
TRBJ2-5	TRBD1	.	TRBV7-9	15	TGTGCCAGCAGCTTAGCGCAGGGGGCGGAAGAGACCCAGTACTTC	CASSLAQGAEETQYF
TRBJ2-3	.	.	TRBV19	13	TGTGCCAGTAGCGAGACAGGCGCAGATACGCAGTATTTT	CASSETGADTQYF
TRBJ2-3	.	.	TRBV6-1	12	TGTGCCAGCAGTGAGTTAGCGGATACGCAGTATTTT	CASSELADTQYF
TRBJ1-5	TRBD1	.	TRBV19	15	TGTGCCAGTAGTGGGACCGGGACAGTGAATCAGCCCCAGCATTTT	CASSGTGTVNQPQHF
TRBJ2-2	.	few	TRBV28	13	TGTGCCAGCAGTCCGGACACAACCGGGGAGCTGTTTTTT	CASSPDTTGELFF
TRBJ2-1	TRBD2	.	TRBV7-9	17	TGTGCCAGCAGCTTAGGGCGGACTAGCGGGGGGGACAATGAGCAGTTCTTC	CASSLGRTSGGDNEQFF
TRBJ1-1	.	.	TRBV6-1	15	TGTGCCAGCAGTGTGAGAGGGCCGGGGAACACTGAAGCTTTCTTT	CASSVRGPGNTEAFF
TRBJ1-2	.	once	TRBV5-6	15	TGTGCCAGCAGCTCTCCCCCGGCTAGAAACTATGGCTACACCTTC	CASSSPPARNYGYTF
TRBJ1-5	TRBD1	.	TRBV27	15	TGTGCCAGCAGTTTAGGGACAGGTTTAAATCAGCCCCAGCATTTT	CASSLGTGLNQPQHF
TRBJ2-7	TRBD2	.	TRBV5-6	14	TGTGCCAGCAGGTGGGGTCTAGCGGAGTACGAGCAGTACTTC	CASRWGLAEYEQYF
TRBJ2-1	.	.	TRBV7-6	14	TGTGCCAGCAGCTTGGGAGCCCTCTACAATGAGCAGTTCTTC	CASSLGALYNEQFF
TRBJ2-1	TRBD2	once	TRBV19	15	TGTGCCAGTAGTATGTTAGGACTAGATTCTGGTGAGCAGTTCTTC	CASSMLGLDSGEQFF
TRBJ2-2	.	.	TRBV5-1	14	TGCGCCAGCAGCTTGTTTCTAAACACCGGGGAGCTGTTTTTT	CASSLFLNTGELFF
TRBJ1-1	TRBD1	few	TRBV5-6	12	TGTGCCAGCAGCTGGGGACAGGGAGAAGCTTTCTTT	CASSWGQGEAFF
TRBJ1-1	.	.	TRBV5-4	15	TGTGCCAGCAGGCGTGGGAGTCCCATGAACACTGAAGCTTTCTTT	CASRRGSPMNTEAFF